The rows below give T cell receptor beta chains drawn from one sample of a study of T cells in Graves' hyperthyroidism and ophthalmopathy. TCRdb ran MiXCR on the multiplex PCR reads and lists one entry per CDR3 protein. The profile shows approximately 600,000 distinct CDR3 sequences, around 13% of them singletons. Sequences were obtained from blood. The receptors shown here come from a woman in her 30s with Graves' hyperthyroidism that later progressed to Graves' ophthalmopathy. Each CDR3 is given without its conserved first and last residue. Clone size is not always given. Where it is, it says once, few, many or a class for expanded clones.

clone size	V gene	CDR3 length	CDR3 protein
many	TRBV7-9	9	ASSWDNEQF
many	TRBV7-9	13	ASSLPQASAYEQY
few	TRBV4-1	11	ASSPQGTAEAF
many	TRBV6-1	14	ASRGQTGGLTDTQY
many	TRBV29-1	10	SVGTGNQPQH
many	TRBV7-3	13	ASGTSGTNTGELF
NA	TRBV10-3	15	AISESGGILEWPEAF
NA	TRBV5-1	10	ASSLDSSVLF
NA	TRBV7-2	13	ASSFWGHGTDTQY
NA	TRBV7-2	12	ASSFQRGQETQY
NA	TRBV5-6	11	ASSGQGRPEAF
many	TRBV12-3/TRBV12-4	12	ASSPWQGQNIQY
NA	TRBV12-5	9	ASGFAETQY
many	TRBV24-1	12	ATRQGAGTDTQY
NA	TRBV6-1	13	ASSRSGRPYNEQF
many	TRBV6-2/TRBV6-3	12	AILAPDRPNEQY
many	TRBV19	15	ASSIWSGWSSYNEQF
many	TRBV28	11	ASRQRGAYEQY
many	TRBV7-9	16	ASSLALGTPRLQETQY
many	TRBV27	13	ATLSTPGAYNEQF
many	TRBV7-9	15	ASSSIVTSGSINEQF
NA	TRBV30	10	AWSRSPYGYT
many	TRBV6-1	15	ASSNILAGAYDNEQF
many	TRBV12-3/TRBV12-4	9	ASIRGNTIY
many	TRBV6-5	14	ASSYGADRPLYEQY
many	TRBV2	14	ASSVGSSGRANEQF
many	TRBV29-1	9	HRDRSYEQY
many	TRBV7-3	13	ASRSRPGGDNEQF
many	TRBV18	13	ASSPPARSTDTQY
NA	TRBV4-2	15	ASTLSGGVSSYNEQF
many	TRBV12-3/TRBV12-4	12	ASRTSGGKDTQY
many	TRBV5-1	14	ASSLATGQASYEQY
many	TRBV2	11	ASSEIGGPEAF
few	TRBV20-1	10	SATAANQPQH
few	TRBV5-1	12	ASSPRVTGDEQY
many	TRBV24-1	12	ATRGGGAATEAF
NA	TRBV6-2/TRBV6-3	13	ASSTGLSQGETQY
many	TRBV12-3/TRBV12-4	12	ASSLGQGYQPQH
many	TRBV18	10	ASSPRGEKLF
NA	TRBV30	12	AWRELAGGETQY